The 12 T cell receptor beta chains reported below all come from one sample, sequenced in a study of T cell repertoires in cytomegalovirus infection. These receptors have no identified antigens. TCRdb recomputed calls from the reads with MiXCR, one row per CDR3 protein. Among fewer than 650,000 distinct CDR3 sequences, around two fifths were seen once, and the ten largest hold 48%. Sequenced material: cultured PBMCs, taken from culture after CMV antigen stimulation. These receptors originate from a human donor in good health (CMV status not recorded). Some clones in this sample may be carry-over from other donors' samples.

The table lists this clonotype with a few counts. This chain uses TRBV7-2 with TRBJ1-2; possibly TRBD1 for D (5 bases). This CDR3 spans 11 amino acids. The V end was cut by 3 bases, the J end by 14 bases, with 13 bases between. Germline CDR1 is SGHTA and CDR2 is FQGNSA. The CDR3 spells CASSFRSGSTF. Here the CDR3 DNA reads TGTGCCAGCAGCTTCCGCTCAGGGTCTACCTTC.

This clonotype was seen more than once but under ten times. The chain is built from TRBV7-6 and TRBJ2-7; 7 bases are shared with TRBD1. The V segment lost 3 bases and the J segment 2 bases; nucleotides outside the gene matches: 10. CDR3 length equals 16 residues. Germline CDR1 SGHVS, CDR2 FNYEAQ. CDR3 loop: CASSFRQGSNPYEQYF. The CDR3, as DNA: TGTGCCAGCAGCTTCAGACAGGGTAGCAACCCCTACGAGCAGTACTTC.

This clonotype was counted a few times. This chain joins TRBV18 and TRBJ1-1, with a possible D match to TRBD1 (5 bases). The germline CDR1 and CDR2 sequences are KGHSH and LQKENI. The CDR3 runs to 14 residues. Trimming cost V 0 bases and J 5 bases, with 10 bases left between them. CDR3 nucleotides: TGTGCCAGCTCACCACCGGGGGGAGGTACTGAAGCTTTCTTT. Its translation is CASSPPGGGTEAFF.

V is TRBV11-2 and J is TRBJ2-4; D ambiguous. V was clipped by 4 bases and J by 3 bases, with 10 bases between them. CDR1 is SGHAT and CDR2 is FQNNGV in the germline V gene. The length of the CDR3 is 14 residues. CDR3 nucleotide sequence: TGTGCCAGCAGCTCCCTCCGAGGCAAAAACATTCAGTACTTC. It yields the protein CASSSLRGKNIQYF.

The rearrangement uses TRBV20-1 and TRBJ2-5; no clear D gene. In germline, CDR1 is DFQATT, CDR2 SNEGSKA (reference sequence). This CDR3 has 14 residues. V lost 4 bases and J 0 bases, leaving 12 bases between the germline ends. The CDR3 sequence is CSATHISNQETQYF. The DNA of the CDR3 is TGCAGTGCTACGCACATTAGCAACCAAGAGACCCAGTACTTC.

In the case of this clonotype: This could be a read error, since a much larger clone is one nucleotide away. V usage is TRBV7-2 and J usage is TRBJ1-5, with D maybe TRBD1 (5 bases). The germline V gene encodes CDR1 SGHTA and CDR2 FQGNSA. V was shortened by 2 bases and J by 5 bases, with 13 bases between the two germline ends. The CDR3 spans 15 residues. The CDR3 region has the DNA TGTGCCAGCAGCTTACGGGGGGAGAGCTATCAGCCCCAGCATTTT. Protein sequence: CASSLRGESYQPQHF.

The rearrangement uses TRBV4-1 and TRBJ2-5; D perhaps matches TRBD2 (6 bases). The CDR3 consists of 15 residues. Deletions cut 0 bases from V and 9 bases from J, with 17 bases between. Germline CDR1 MGHRA, CDR2 YSYEKL. CDR3 protein: CASSQDPSSGGAQYF. DNA for the CDR3: TGCGCCAGCAGCCAAGATCCTAGCAGCGGAGGGGCCCAGTACTTC.

V is TRBV6-8 and J is TRBJ2-1; the D is unclear. Per germline, CDR1 MNHGY and CDR2 SAAAGT. V gave up 7 bases and J gave up 7 bases, with 8 bases separating them. The CDR3 spans 11 residues. CDR3 nucleotides: TGTGCCAGCAAAGTAGGGAATGAGCAGTTCTTC. Translated, it gives CASKVGNEQFF.

This clonotype occurred a few times. The chain recombines TRBV7-2 with TRBJ2-1; no clear D gene. Germline assignment: CDR1 SGHTA and CDR2 FQGNSA. Deletions cut 3 bases from V and 0 bases from J, with 12 bases between. The CDR3 spans 16 residues. CDR3: CASSFGGTGSYNEQFF. The CDR3 DNA is TGTGCCAGCAGCTTCGGTGGAACTGGCTCCTACAATGAGCAGTTCTTC.

The chain carries TRBV7-6 and TRBJ1-1; D remains ambiguous. This CDR3 spans 14 amino acids. V gave up 4 bases and J gave up 0 bases, with 9 bases separating them. Looked up from germline, CDR1 is SGHVS and CDR2 is FNYEAQ. The CDR3 here is CASSSSRLNTEAFF. The CDR3 DNA sequence: TGTGCCAGCAGCTCCAGCCGATTGAACACTGAAGCTTTCTTT.

V usage is TRBV19 and J usage is TRBJ2-2, with D perhaps matching TRBD2 (5 bases). The V gene lost 3 bases and the J gene lost 2 bases, with 13 bases spanning the gap. This CDR3 is built from 16 residues. Germline CDR1 LNHDA, CDR2 SQIVND (reference sequence). Here the CDR3 reads CASSMSGNLNTGELFF. DNA for the CDR3: TGTGCCAGTAGTATGTCGGGGAACCTTAACACCGGGGAGCTGTTTTTT. The entire variable domain, with the rest obtained from reference TRBV19 and TRBJ2-2, is as follows: DGGITQSPKYLFRKEGQNVTLSCEQNLNHDAMYWYRQDPGQGLRLIYYSQIVNDFQKGDIAEGYSVSREKKESFPLTVTSAQKNPTAFYLCASSMSGNLNTGELFFGEGSRLTVL.

The chain joins TRBV15 to TRBJ2-7; tentatively, D is TRBD1 (6 bases). Trimming stripped 5 bases from V and 3 bases from J, with 17 bases between. CDR1 and CDR2 from the germline V gene are LNHNV and YYDKDF (reference sequence). CDR3 length: 15 residues. CDR3 protein: CATSPGAQSNYEQYF. The CDR3 DNA follows: TGTGCCACCAGCCCAGGGGCCCAGTCCAACTACGAGCAGTACTTC.